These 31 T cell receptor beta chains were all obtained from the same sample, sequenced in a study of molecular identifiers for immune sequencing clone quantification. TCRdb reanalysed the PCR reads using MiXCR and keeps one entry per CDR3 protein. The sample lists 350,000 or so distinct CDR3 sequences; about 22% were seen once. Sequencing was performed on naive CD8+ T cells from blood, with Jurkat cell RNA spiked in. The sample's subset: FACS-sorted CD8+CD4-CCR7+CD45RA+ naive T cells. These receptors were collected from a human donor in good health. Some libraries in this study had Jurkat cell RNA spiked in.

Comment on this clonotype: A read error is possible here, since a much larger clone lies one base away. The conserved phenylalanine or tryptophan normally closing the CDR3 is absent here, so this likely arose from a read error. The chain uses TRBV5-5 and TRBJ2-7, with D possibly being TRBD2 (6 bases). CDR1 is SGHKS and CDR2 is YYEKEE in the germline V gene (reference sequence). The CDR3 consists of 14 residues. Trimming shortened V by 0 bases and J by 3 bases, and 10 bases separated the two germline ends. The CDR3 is CASSLGGADYEQYS. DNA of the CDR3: TGTGCCAGCAGCTTGGGCGGGGCCGACTACGAGCAGTACTCC.

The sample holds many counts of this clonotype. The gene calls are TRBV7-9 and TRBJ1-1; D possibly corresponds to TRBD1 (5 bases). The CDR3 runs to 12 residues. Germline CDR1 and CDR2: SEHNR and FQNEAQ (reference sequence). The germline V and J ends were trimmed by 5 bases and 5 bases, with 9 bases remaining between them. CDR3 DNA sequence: TGTGCCAGCAGCGGAGCAGGGACTGAAGCTTTCTTT. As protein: CASSGAGTEAFF.

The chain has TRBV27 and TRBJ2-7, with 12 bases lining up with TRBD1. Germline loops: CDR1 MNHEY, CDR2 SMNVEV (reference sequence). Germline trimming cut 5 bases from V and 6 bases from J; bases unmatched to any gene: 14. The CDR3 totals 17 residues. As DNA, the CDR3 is TGTGCCAGCAGTATCCTTCCGGGACAGGGGGCTAGAGGCGAGCAGTACTTC. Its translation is CASSILPGQGARGEQYF.

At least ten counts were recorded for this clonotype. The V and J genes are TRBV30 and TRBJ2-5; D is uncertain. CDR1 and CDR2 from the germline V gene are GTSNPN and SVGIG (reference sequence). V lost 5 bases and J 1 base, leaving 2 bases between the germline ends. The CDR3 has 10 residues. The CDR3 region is CAWSQETQYF. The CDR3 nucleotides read TGTGCCTGGTCCCAAGAGACCCAGTACTTC.

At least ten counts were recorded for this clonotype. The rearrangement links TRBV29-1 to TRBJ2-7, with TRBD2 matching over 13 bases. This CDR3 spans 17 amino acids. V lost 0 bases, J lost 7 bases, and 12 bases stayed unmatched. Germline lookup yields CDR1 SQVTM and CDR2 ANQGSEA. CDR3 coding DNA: TGCAGCGTTGAAGATTGGACTAGCGGGGGATCTGGAGGGGAGCAGTACTTC. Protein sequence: CSVEDWTSGGSGGEQYF.

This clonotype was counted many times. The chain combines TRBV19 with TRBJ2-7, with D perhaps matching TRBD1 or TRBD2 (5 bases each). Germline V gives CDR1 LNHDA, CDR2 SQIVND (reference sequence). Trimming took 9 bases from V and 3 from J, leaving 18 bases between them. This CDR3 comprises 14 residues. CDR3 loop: CASSPGTGSYEQYF. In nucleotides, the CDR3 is TGTGCCAGCAGCCCCGGGACGGGGAGCTACGAGCAGTACTTC. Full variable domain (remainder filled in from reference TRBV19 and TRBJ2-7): DGGITQSPKYLFRKEGQNVTLSCEQNLNHDAMYWYRQDPGQGLRLIYYSQIVNDFQKGDIAEGYSVSREKKESFPLTVTSAQKNPTAFYLCASSPGTGSYEQYFGPGTRLTVT.

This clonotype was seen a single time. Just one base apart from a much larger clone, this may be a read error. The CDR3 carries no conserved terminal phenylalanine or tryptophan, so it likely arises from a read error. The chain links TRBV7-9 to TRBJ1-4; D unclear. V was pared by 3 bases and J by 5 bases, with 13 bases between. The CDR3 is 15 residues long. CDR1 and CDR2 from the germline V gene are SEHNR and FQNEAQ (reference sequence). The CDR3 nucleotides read TGTGCCAGCAGCTTCACGGACTGGGGAAATGAAAAACTGTTTTTA. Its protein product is CASSFTDWGNEKLFL.

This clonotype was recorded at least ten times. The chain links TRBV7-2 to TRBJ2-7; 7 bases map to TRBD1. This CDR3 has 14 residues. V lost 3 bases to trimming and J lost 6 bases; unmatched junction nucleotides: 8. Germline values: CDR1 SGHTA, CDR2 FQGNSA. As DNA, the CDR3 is TGTGCCAGCAGCTTGGGCTTAGGGGGCGGCGAGCAGTACTTC. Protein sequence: CASSLGLGGGEQYF.

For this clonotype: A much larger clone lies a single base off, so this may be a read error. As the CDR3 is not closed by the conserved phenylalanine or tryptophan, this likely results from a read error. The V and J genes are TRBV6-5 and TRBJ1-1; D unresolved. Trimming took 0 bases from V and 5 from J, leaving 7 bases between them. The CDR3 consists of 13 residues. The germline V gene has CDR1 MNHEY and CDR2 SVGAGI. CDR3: CASSYSEGTEAFL. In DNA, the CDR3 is TGTGCCAGCAGTTACTCGGAAGGGACTGAAGCTTTCCTT.

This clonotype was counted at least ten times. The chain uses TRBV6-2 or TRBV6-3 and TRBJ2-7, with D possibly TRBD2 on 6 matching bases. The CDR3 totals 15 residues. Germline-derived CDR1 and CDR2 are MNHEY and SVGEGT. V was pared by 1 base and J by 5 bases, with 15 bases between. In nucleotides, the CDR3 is TGTGCCAGCAGTTACTTAGTGGCGGAGCGGGACGAGCAGTACTTC. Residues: CASSYLVAERDEQYF.

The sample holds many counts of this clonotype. This chain's CDR3 is CASSLFPGTYNEQFF. The CDR3, as DNA: TGTGCCAGCAGCTTATTCCCCGGGACCTACAATGAGCAGTTCTTC. The gene calls are TRBV11-2 and TRBJ2-1; D may be TRBD2 (5 bases). The CDR3 totals 15 residues. The V and J ends lost 2 bases and 2 bases respectively, with 10 bases between them. Germline V gene lookup returns CDR1 SGHAT and CDR2 FQNNGV.

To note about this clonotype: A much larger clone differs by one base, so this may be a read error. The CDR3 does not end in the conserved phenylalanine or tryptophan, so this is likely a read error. In DNA form, the CDR3 reads TGTGCCAGCAGCGGGGGGACTAGCGGAGGAGATACGCAGTATCTT. Translated: CASSGGTSGGDTQYL. This chain uses TRBV5-8 with TRBJ2-3, with TRBD2 identical over 11 bases. The CDR3 is 15 amino acids. V gave up 4 bases and J gave up 5 bases; unmatched junction bases: 6. CDR1 and CDR2 (germline): SGHTS, YDEGEE.

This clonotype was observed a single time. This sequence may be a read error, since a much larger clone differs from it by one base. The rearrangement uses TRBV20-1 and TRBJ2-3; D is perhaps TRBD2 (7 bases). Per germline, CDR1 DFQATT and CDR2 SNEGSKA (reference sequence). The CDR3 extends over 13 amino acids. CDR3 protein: CGARGGSADTQYF. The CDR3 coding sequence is TGCGGTGCTAGGGGGGGGAGTGCAGATACGCAGTATTTT.

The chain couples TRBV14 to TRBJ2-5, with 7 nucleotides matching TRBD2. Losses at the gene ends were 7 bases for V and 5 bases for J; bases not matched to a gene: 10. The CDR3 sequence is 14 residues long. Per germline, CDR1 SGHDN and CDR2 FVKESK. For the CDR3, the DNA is TGTGCCAGCATCGGCGGGGGTGGGCAGGAGACCCAGTACTTC. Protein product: CASIGGGGQETQYF. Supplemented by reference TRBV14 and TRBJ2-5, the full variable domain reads EAGVTQFPSHSVIEKGQTVTLRCDPISGHDNLYWYRRVMGKEIKFLLHFVKESKQDESGMPNNRFLAERTGGTYSTLKVQPAELEDSGVYFCASIGGGGQETQYFGPGTRLLVL.

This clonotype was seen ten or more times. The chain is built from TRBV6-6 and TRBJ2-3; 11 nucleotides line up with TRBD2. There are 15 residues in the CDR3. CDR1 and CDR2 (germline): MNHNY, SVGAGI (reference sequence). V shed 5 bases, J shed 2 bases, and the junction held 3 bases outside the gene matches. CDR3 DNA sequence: TGTGCCAGCAGTGGACTAGCGGGTTTCACAGATACGCAGTATTTT. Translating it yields CASSGLAGFTDTQYF.

CDR3 in amino acids: CASSQGGRTAEPQYF. The CDR3, as DNA: TGTGCCAGCAGCCAAGGGGGTCGGACCGCTGAGCCCCAGTACTTC. The chain recombines TRBV3-1 with TRBJ2-5; D unclear. The CDR3 extends over 15 amino acids. V lost 1 base and J 9 bases, leaving 18 bases between the germline ends. Germline V CDR1 and CDR2: LGHDT, YNNKEL (reference sequence).

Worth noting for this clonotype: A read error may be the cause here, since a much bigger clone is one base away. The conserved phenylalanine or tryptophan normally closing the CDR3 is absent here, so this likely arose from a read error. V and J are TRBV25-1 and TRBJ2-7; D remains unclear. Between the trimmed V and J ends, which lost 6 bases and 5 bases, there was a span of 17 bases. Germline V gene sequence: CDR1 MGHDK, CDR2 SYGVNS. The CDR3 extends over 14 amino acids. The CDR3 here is CASSPEAASHEQYS. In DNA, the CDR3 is TGTGCCAGCAGCCCTGAGGCGGCCAGCCACGAGCAGTACTCC.

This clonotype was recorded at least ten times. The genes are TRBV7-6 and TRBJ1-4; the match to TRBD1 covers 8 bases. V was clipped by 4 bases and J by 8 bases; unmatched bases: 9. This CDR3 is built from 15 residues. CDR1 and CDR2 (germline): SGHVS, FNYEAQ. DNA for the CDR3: TGTGCCAGCAGCTCACCCGGGGACAGGAGGGAAAAACTGTTTTTT. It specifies CASSSPGDRREKLFF.

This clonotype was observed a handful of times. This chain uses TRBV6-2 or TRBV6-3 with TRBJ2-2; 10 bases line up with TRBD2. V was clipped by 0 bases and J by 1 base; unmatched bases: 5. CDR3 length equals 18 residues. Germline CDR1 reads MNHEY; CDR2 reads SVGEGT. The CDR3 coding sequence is TGTGCCAGCAGTTACTCGAGAGCTAGCGGGGGGAACACCGGGGAGCTGTTTTTT. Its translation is CASSYSRASGGNTGELFF.

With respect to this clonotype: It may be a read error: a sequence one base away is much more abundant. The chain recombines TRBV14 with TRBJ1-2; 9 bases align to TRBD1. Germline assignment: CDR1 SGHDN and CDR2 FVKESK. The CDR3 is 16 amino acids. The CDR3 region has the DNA TGTGCCAGCAGCCAGGGGACCGGGACAGGGTTCTATGGCTACGCCTTC. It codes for CASSQGTGTGFYGYAF.

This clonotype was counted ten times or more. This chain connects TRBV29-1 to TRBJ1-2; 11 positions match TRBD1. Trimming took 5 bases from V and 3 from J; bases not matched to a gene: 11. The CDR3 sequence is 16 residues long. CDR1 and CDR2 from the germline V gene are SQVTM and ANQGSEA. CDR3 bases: TGCAGCGTTTTAGGACAGGGGGCGTTTAGTGACTATGGCTACACCTTC. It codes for CSVLGQGAFSDYGYTF.

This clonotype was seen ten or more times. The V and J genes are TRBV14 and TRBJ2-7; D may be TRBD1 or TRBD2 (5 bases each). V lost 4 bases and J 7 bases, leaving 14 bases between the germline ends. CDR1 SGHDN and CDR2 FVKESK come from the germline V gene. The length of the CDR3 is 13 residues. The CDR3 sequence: CASSPGLLGEQYF. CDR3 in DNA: TGTGCCAGCAGCCCGGGGCTTCTGGGGGAGCAGTACTTC.

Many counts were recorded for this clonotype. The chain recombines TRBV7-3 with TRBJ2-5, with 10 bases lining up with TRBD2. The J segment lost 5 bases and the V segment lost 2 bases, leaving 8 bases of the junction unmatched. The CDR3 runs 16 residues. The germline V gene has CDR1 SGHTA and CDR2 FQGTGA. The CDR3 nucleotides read TGTGCCAGCAGCTTATACGCTAGCGGGAGTGCCGAGACCCAGTACTTC. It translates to CASSLYASGSAETQYF.

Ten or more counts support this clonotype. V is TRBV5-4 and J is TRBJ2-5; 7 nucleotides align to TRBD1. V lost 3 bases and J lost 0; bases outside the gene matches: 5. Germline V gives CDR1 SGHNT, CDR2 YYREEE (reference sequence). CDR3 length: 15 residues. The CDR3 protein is CASSYGQAYQETQYF. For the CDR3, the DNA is TGTGCCAGCAGCTATGGACAGGCGTACCAAGAGACCCAGTACTTC.

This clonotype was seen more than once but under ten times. CDR3 nucleotides: TGTGCCAGCAGCCCCGACGGTATCCTACGAGCGCAGTACTTC. Its protein product is CASSPDGILRAQYF. The chain has TRBV5-6 and TRBJ2-7; D not certain. The germline V gene has CDR1 SGHDT and CDR2 YYEEEE. V gave up 4 bases and J gave up 9 bases, with 20 bases separating them. The CDR3 extends over 14 amino acids.

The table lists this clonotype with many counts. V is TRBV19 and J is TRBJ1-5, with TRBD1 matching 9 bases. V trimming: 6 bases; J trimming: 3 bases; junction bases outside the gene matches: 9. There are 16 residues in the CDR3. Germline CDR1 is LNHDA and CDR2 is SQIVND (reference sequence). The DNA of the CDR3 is TGTGCCAGTAGCCACCCGGACAGGGGCTACAATCAGCCCCAGCATTTT. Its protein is CASSHPDRGYNQPQHF.

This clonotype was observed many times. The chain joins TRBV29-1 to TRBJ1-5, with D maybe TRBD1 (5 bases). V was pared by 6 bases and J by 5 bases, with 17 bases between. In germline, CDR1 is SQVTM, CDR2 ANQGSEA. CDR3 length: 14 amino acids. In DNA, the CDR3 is TGCAGCGTGGCCGATGGGGGGTCCTATCAGCCCCAGCATTTT. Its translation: CSVADGGSYQPQHF.

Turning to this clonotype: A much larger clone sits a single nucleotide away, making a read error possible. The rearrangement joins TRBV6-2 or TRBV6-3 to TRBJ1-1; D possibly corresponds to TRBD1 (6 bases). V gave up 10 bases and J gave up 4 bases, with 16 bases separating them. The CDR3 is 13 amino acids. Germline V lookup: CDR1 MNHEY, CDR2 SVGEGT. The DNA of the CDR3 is TGTGCCATCAGAACAGGGAGGGTCACTGAAGCTTTCTTT. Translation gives CAIRTGRVTEAFF.

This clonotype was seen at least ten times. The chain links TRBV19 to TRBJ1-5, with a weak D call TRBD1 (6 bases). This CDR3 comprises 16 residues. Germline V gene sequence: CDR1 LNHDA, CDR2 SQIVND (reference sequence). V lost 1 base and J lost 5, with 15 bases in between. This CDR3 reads CASSIVAGALDQPQHF. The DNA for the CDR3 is TGTGCCAGTAGTATAGTAGCAGGGGCGCTGGATCAGCCCCAGCATTTT.

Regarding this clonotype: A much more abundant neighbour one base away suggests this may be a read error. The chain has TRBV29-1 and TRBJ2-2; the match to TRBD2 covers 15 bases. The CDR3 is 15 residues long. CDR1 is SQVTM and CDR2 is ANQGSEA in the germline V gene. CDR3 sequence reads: CSVTRTSGRAGGLFF. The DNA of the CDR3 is TGCAGCGTCACCAGGACTAGCGGGAGGGCCGGGGGGCTGTTTTTT.

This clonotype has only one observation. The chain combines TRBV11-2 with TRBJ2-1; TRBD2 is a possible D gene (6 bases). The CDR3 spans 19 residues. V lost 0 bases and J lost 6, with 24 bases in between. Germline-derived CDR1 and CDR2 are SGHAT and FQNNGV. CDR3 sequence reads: CASSLEDLGGALPFNEQFF. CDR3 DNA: TGTGCCAGCAGCTTAGAGGATTTGGGAGGAGCGCTTCCCTTCAATGAGCAGTTCTTC. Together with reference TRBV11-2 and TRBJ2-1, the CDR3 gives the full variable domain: EAGVAQSPRYKIIEKRQSVAFWCNPISGHATLYWYQQILGQGPKLLIQFQNNGVVDDSQLPKDRFSAERLKGVDSTLKIQPAKLEDSAVYLCASSLEDLGGALPFNEQFFGPGTRLTVL.